These 6 T cell receptor beta chains share one sample of origin, sequenced in a study of cytomegalovirus exposure and HLA in healthy donors. Primers for the PCR totalled 60 Vbeta and 13 Jbeta. Produced via immunoSEQ multiplex PCR; TCRdb's table is partial and in-frame only. The sample carries under 200,000 clones, 77% recorded once. Source material: PBMCs. All receptors derive from a woman aged 40 to 50 in good health and CMV-seropositive.

The V and J genes are TRBV5-1 and TRBJ2-7; no definite D call. The CDR3 runs to 15 residues. Germline CDR1 is SGHRS and CDR2 is YFSETQ. Trimming pared 4 bases from V and 2 bases from J, leaving 16 bases between. CDR3 in DNA: TGCGCCAGCAGCCCTACGACTCAAATCCCCTACGAGCAGTACTTC. Translating it yields CASSPTTQIPYEQYF.

In this sample, this clone turned up a few times. Written as DNA, the CDR3 is TGTGCCATCAGTGAGAACAGCTTCCAGGATGGCTACACCTTC. It is translated as CAISENSFQDGYTF. The gene calls are TRBV10-3 and TRBJ1-2; D gene ambiguous. Per germline, CDR1 ENHRY and CDR2 SYGVKD. The CDR3 is 14 residues long. V lost 2 bases and J lost 6, with 13 bases in between.

This clone showed up just once. The chain joins TRBV10-3 to TRBJ2-7; D gene unclear. The CDR3 loop spans 14 amino acids. Germline-derived CDR1 and CDR2 are ENHRY and SYGVKD. The V end lost 3 bases, the J end lost 3 bases, and 12 bases lay between the germline ends. In DNA, the CDR3 is TGTGCCATCAGTGAATGGCAGAACCGCTACGAGCAGTACTTC. Translated: CAISEWQNRYEQYF.

The chain is built from TRBV4-2 and TRBJ1-6; D not certain. V lost 1 base to trimming and J lost 13 bases, with 20 bases between them. Germline V gene data show CDR1 as LGHNA and CDR2 as YNFKEQ. This CDR3 contains 16 residues. The CDR3 protein is CASSQVSRGFEVPLHF. In DNA, the CDR3 is TGTGCCAGCAGCCAAGTTTCCCGGGGTTTTGAAGTTCCCCTCCACTTT.

V and J are TRBV5-4 and TRBJ1-1; D remains unclear. CDR3 length: 14 amino acids. The germline V gene encodes CDR1 SGHNT and CDR2 YYREEE (reference sequence). Deletions cut 2 bases from V and 7 bases from J, with 15 bases between. This CDR3 is CASSFAGSGDEAFF. CDR3 sequence (DNA): TGTGCCAGCAGCTTTGCAGGTTCCGGGGATGAAGCTTTCTTT.

The CDR3 sequence: CASSTGSRGDTQYF. As DNA, the CDR3 is TGTGCCAGCAGCACGGGGAGCCGGGGAGATACGCAGTATTTT. The chain has TRBV7-2 and TRBJ2-3; the D gene is possibly TRBD2 (5 bases). The germline V gene has CDR1 SGHTA and CDR2 FQGNSA. CDR3 length equals 14 residues. Trimming stripped 5 bases from V and 5 bases from J, with 14 bases between.